The 21 T cell receptor beta chains listed next were all sequenced from one sample in a study of T cell responses to AZD1222 COVID-19 vaccine (dated by TCRdb to 2020 to 2022). What this sample's time point label stands for: baseline before first vaccination. The library was produced with the immunoSEQ multiplex PCR assay. The immuneACCESS repertoire file appears here via TCRdb, limited to in-frame rearrangements. These files lack a portion of the clones; in checked studies, under half of the deficit traces to unresolved V genes, and the cause of the others is not known. The sample table contains some 140,000 clones; only one count was recorded for roughly 84% of them. The ten largest clones take up about 4% of the sample. This sample comprised peripheral blood, obtained on day 0 of AZD1222 vaccination. The receptors stem from an adult in good health.

Points on this clone: At one end, the junction sequence differs from germline, possibly due to a read error. This chain joins TRBV28 and TRBJ1-1; perhaps TRBD1 as D (5 bases). This CDR3 has 12 amino acids. Germline V gene data show CDR1 as MDHEN and CDR2 as SYDVKM. CDR3 in DNA: TGTGCCAGCAGTTTTTATGGGGCTGAGGCTTTCTTT. Protein sequence: CASSFYGAEAFF.

This clone showed up just a few times. This chain joins TRBV6-5 and TRBJ1-5; D ambiguous. V was cut by 5 bases and J by 9 bases, with 11 bases left in between. This CDR3 region has 12 residues. Germline assignment: CDR1 MNHEY and CDR2 SVGAGI. This chain's CDR3 is CASSLNAGPQHF. The DNA for the CDR3 is TGTGCCAGCAGTCTAAATGCGGGGCCCCAGCATTTT.

The chain uses TRBV20-1 and TRBJ2-2, with 9 bases aligning to TRBD2. CDR3 length: 16 amino acids. The trim removed 3 bases at V and 6 bases at J, leaving 11 bases unmatched. Germline V gene lookup returns CDR1 DFQATT and CDR2 SNEGSKA (reference sequence). CDR3 nucleotides: TGCAGTGCTAGTTTGGTGTCTAGCGGGGTCGCCGGGGAGCTGTTTTTT. Translated, it gives CSASLVSSGVAGELFF.

The J gene is TRBJ1-5, the V gene TRBV19; 8 bases are shared with TRBD1. The length of the CDR3 is 16 residues. J gave up 4 bases and V 4 bases, and 9 bases lay outside the gene matches. Germline loops: CDR1 LNHDA, CDR2 SQIVND (reference sequence). The CDR3 here is CASSTQDRVWNQPQHF. CDR3 sequence (DNA): TGTGCCAGTAGTACCCAGGACAGGGTTTGGAATCAGCCCCAGCATTTT.

This chain joins TRBV2 and TRBJ1-2; D might be TRBD1 (5 bases). The CDR3 sequence is 12 residues long. The germline gives CDR1 SNHLY, CDR2 FYNNEI. V dropped 6 bases and J dropped 4 bases, with 9 bases sitting between them. For the CDR3, the DNA is TGTGCCAGCAGGTCACAGGTCTATGGCTACACCTTC. It translates to CASRSQVYGYTF.

As for this clone: Compared with germline, one end of the junction differs, possibly owing to a read error. The V call is TRBV4-1, the J call TRBJ1-4; the D is unclear. Germline assignment: CDR1 MGHRA and CDR2 YSYEKL. The CDR3 covers 15 residues. The CDR3 nucleotides read TGCGCCAGCAGCCAACCGGACCGAGTCAATGAAGAACTGTTTTTT. It encodes CASSQPDRVNEELFF.

This clone was seen only a few times. The V call is TRBV18, the J call TRBJ1-6; D is unresolved. Trimming took 4 bases from V and 4 from J, leaving 5 bases between them. CDR1 and CDR2 (germline): KGHSH, LQKENI. There are 13 residues in the CDR3. CDR3 coding DNA: TGTGCCAGCTCACGGGAGTATAATTCACCCCTCCACTTT. This translates into CASSREYNSPLHF.

The chain is built from TRBV10-3 and TRBJ1-2; D remains unclear. The V gene's germline CDR1 is ENHRY and CDR2 SYGVKD. This CDR3 region has 14 residues. Trimming pared 4 bases from V and 4 bases from J, leaving 13 bases between. CDR3 sequence (DNA): TGTGCCATCAGTGCGGGAGGAGGCAGCTATGGCTACACCTTC. Its protein is CAISAGGGSYGYTF.

The chain uses TRBV30 and TRBJ1-5; 9 nucleotides match TRBD1. The CDR3 runs 18 residues. Germline V gives CDR1 GTSNPN, CDR2 SVGIG (reference sequence). Trimming took 1 base from V and 3 from J; bases not matched to a gene: 13. The CDR3 spells CAWSEGGPGQGINQPQHF. The DNA for the CDR3 is TGTGCCTGGAGTGAGGGGGGCCCGGGACAGGGTATCAATCAGCCCCAGCATTTT.

This chain links TRBV16 with TRBJ1-1; possible D gene TRBD1, 5 bases. V lost 4 bases and J lost 0, with 15 bases in between. Germline CDR1 is KGHSY and CDR2 is FQNENV. This CDR3 is built from 16 residues. CDR3 in amino acids: CASSPRQMIMNTEAFF. As DNA, the CDR3 is TGTGCCAGCAGCCCCCGACAGATGATCATGAACACTGAAGCTTTCTTT.

The rearrangement links TRBV28 to TRBJ2-1; 10 bases agree with TRBD1. Germline V lookup: CDR1 MDHEN, CDR2 SYDVKM. J lost 7 bases, V lost 3 bases, and 9 bases had no gene match. The CDR3 totals 16 residues. CDR3 protein: CASSFLAPGQGNEQFF. Here the CDR3 DNA reads TGTGCCAGCAGTTTCCTTGCCCCGGGACAGGGGAATGAGCAGTTCTTC.

This chain links TRBV5-1 with TRBJ2-2; 8 bases fit TRBD1. J gave up 5 bases and V 4 bases, and 7 bases lay outside the gene matches. There are 15 residues in the CDR3. Germline V gives CDR1 SGHRS, CDR2 YFSETQ. CDR3 in amino acids: CASSTGQGLTGELFF. In DNA form, the CDR3 reads TGCGCCAGCAGCACTGGACAGGGTTTGACCGGGGAGCTGTTTTTT.

This sequence joins TRBV28 and TRBJ2-7; 8 nucleotides agree with TRBD1. There are 15 residues in the CDR3. Per germline, CDR1 MDHEN and CDR2 SYDVKM. J lost 4 bases, V lost 7 bases, and 12 bases had no gene match. The CDR3 sequence: CASILATGALYEQYF. The CDR3, as DNA: TGTGCCAGCATCCTAGCGACAGGGGCCTTGTACGAGCAGTACTTC. Supplemented by reference TRBV28 and TRBJ2-7, the full variable domain reads DVKVTQSSRYLVKRTGEKVFLECVQDMDHENMFWYRQDPGLGLRLIYFSYDVKMKEKGDIPEGYSVSREKKERFSLILESASTNQTSMYLCASILATGALYEQYFGPGTRLTVT.

The chain joins TRBV6-4 to TRBJ2-1; 7 nucleotides agree with TRBD1. This CDR3 region has 13 residues. Trimming took 2 bases from V and 5 from J; bases not matched to a gene: 0. The V gene's germline CDR1 is MRHNA and CDR2 SNTAGT. The CDR3 DNA reads as TGTGCCAGCAGTGACAGGGGGCACAATGAGCAGTTCTTC. Residues: CASSDRGHNEQFF.

This clone has a handful of counts. The chain carries TRBV27 and TRBJ1-1; D possibly corresponds to TRBD1 (5 bases). With 0 bases removed from V and 5 bases from J, the gap between germline ends came to 13 bases. The CDR3 is made up of 15 amino acids. CDR1 and CDR2 from the germline V gene are MNHEY and SMNVEV (reference sequence). The CDR3 coding sequence is TGTGCCAGCAGTTTATCGTTACGGGGGTGGACTGAAGCTTTCTTT. Translated, it gives CASSLSLRGWTEAFF.

This chain connects TRBV6-5 to TRBJ1-1; D gene unclear. V dropped 0 bases and J dropped 3 bases, with 11 bases sitting between them. Germline V lookup: CDR1 MNHEY, CDR2 SVGAGI. This CDR3 is 15 amino acids long. The CDR3 region is CASSYSRLGYTEAFF. CDR3 nucleotide sequence: TGTGCCAGCAGTTACTCGCGTTTGGGGTACACTGAAGCTTTCTTT.

The V and J genes are TRBV28 and TRBJ1-5; D is ambiguous. The CDR3 spans 14 residues. V lost 2 bases, J lost 2 bases, and 7 bases lay in between. Germline V gene data show CDR1 as MDHEN and CDR2 as SYDVKM. The chain's CDR3 is CASSLGGGNQPQHF. The CDR3 DNA reads TGTGCCAGCAGTTTAGGTGGCGGCAATCAGCCCCAGCATTTT.

The chain employs TRBV29-1 and TRBJ2-2; TRBD1 matches 10 bases. J lost 6 bases, V lost 6 bases, and 4 bases had no gene match. Per the germline V gene, CDR1 is SQVTM and CDR2 is ANQGSEA. The CDR3 is 13 amino acids. CDR3 sequence: CSVAGTGAGELFF. CDR3 nucleotides: TGCAGCGTGGCCGGGACAGGGGCCGGGGAGCTGTTTTTT.

The V gene is TRBV6-5, the J gene TRBJ1-1; D perhaps matches TRBD1 (5 bases). V gave up 7 bases and J gave up 1 base, with 10 bases separating them. This CDR3 is built from 13 residues. The germline gives CDR1 MNHEY, CDR2 SVGAGI. The CDR3 DNA sequence: TGTGCCAGCATTCCCACAGGGAACACTGAAGCTTTCTTT. Translation: CASIPTGNTEAFF.

This chain links TRBV29-1 with TRBJ1-1; no clear D. Trimming took 0 bases from V and 4 from J, leaving 6 bases between them. The germline V gene encodes CDR1 SQVTM and CDR2 ANQGSEA. This CDR3 is built from 12 residues. This chain's CDR3 is CSVEDKGTEAFF. The CDR3 nucleotides are TGCAGCGTTGAAGATAAGGGCACTGAAGCTTTCTTT.

The gene calls are TRBV28 and TRBJ2-2; weak D call: TRBD2 (6 bases). The CDR3 length is 14 residues. CDR1 and CDR2 from the germline V gene are MDHEN and SYDVKM. With 3 bases removed from V and 6 bases from J, the gap between germline ends came to 11 bases. CDR3 coding DNA: TGTGCCAGCAGTTTCTCCGGGACTGCCGGGGAGCTGTTTTTT. It translates to CASSFSGTAGELFF.